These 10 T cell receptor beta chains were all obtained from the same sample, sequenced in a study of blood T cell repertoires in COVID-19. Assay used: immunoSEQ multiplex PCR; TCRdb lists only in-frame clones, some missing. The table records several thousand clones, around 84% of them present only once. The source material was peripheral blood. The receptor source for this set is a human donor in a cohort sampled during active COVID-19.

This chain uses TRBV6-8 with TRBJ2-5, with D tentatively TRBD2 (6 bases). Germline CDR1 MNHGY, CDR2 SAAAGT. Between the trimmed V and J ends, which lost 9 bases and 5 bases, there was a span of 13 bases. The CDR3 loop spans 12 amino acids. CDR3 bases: TGTGCCAGGGGTACAGGAGGGGAGACCCAGTACTTC. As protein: CARGTGGETQYF.

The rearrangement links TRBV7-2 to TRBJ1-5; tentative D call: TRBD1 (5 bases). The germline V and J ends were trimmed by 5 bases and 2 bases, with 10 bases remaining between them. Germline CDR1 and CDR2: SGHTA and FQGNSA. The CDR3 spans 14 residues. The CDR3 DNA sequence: TGTGCCAGCAGCCCCGGGGGGGGCAATCAGCCCCAGCATTTT. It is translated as CASSPGGGNQPQHF.

The CDR3: CASSSRQKSYEQYF. DNA for the CDR3: TGTGCCAGCAGCTCAAGACAGAAATCCTACGAGCAGTACTTC. The genes are TRBV11-3 and TRBJ2-7; D may be TRBD1 (5 bases). CDR3 size: 14 residues. Per germline, CDR1 SGHNT and CDR2 YENEEA. Deletions cut 4 bases from V and 1 base from J, with 11 bases between.

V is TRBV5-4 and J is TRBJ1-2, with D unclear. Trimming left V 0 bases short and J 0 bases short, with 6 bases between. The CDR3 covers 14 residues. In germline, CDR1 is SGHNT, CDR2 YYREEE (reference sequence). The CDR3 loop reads CASSLDGANYGYTF. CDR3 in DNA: TGTGCCAGCAGCTTGGACGGAGCTAACTATGGCTACACCTTC.

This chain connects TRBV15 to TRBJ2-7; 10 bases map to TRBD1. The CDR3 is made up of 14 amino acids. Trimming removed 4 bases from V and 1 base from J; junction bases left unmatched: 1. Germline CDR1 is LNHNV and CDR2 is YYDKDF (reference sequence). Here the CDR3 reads CATSTDRGSYEQYF. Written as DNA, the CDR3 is TGTGCCACCAGCACGGACAGGGGGTCCTACGAGCAGTACTTC.

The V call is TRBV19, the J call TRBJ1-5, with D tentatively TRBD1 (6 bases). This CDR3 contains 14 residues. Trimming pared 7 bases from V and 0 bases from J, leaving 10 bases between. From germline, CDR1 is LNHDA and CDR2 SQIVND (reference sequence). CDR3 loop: CASIPGASNQPQHF. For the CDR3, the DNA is TGTGCCAGTATTCCAGGGGCTAGCAATCAGCCCCAGCATTTT.

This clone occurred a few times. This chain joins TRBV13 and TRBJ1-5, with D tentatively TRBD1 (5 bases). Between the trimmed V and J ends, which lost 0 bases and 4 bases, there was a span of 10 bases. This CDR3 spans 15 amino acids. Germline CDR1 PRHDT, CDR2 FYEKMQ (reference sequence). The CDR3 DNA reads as TGTGCCAGCAGCTTAGGACTGGCAGGGAATCAGCCCCAGCATTTT. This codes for CASSLGLAGNQPQHF.

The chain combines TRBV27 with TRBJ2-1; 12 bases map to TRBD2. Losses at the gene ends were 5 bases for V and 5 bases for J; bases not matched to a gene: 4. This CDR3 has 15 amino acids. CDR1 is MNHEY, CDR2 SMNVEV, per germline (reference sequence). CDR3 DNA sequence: TGTGCCAGCAGTAAAACTAGCGGGGGGAACAATGAGCAGTTCTTC. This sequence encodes CASSKTSGGNNEQFF.

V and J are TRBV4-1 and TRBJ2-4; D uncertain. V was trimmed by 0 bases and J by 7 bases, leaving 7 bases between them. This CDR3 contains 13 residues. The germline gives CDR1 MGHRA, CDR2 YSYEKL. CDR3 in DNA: TGCGCCAGCAGCCAAGATCTACGGAACATTCAGTACTTC. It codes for CASSQDLRNIQYF.

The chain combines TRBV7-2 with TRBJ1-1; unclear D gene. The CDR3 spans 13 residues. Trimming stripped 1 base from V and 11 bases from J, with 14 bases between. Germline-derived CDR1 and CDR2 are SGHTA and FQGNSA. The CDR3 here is CASSLGGSSSAFF. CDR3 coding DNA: TGTGCCAGCAGCTTAGGCGGCAGCTCCTCGGCTTTCTTT.